The 21 T cell receptor beta chains below come from one sample, sequenced in a study of cytomegalovirus exposure and HLA in healthy donors. The repertoire was sequenced with immunoSEQ multiplex PCR; TCRdb's copy has only in-frame clones and lacks some. The sample holds hundreds of thousands of clones, roughly 88% seen once. Sequenced input: PBMCs. Receptor source: a young woman in good health and CMV-seronegative.

The J gene is TRBJ1-5, the V gene TRBV6-1, with 10 bases that match TRBD1. The germline V gene encodes CDR1 MNHNS and CDR2 SASEGT. The CDR3 length is 15 residues. The V gene end was trimmed by 7 bases and the J gene end by 6 bases; junction bases not matched to a gene: 9. The CDR3 DNA reads TGTGCCAGCAAGGGGGACAGGGGATCAGGTCAGCCCCAGCATTTT. Translating gives CASKGDRGSGQPQHF.

This chain uses TRBV2 with TRBJ2-1, with D possibly matching TRBD2 (5 bases). There are 13 residues in the CDR3. Between the trimmed V and J ends, which lost 6 bases and 8 bases, there was a span of 14 bases. Germline CDR1 and CDR2: SNHLY and FYNNEI. The CDR3 DNA follows: TGTGCCAGCAGCGTAACTAGTGCCTATGAGCAGTTCTTC. It translates to CASSVTSAYEQFF.

This chain connects TRBV27 to TRBJ1-1, with 9 nucleotides matching TRBD1. CDR3 length: 14 amino acids. Germline V gives CDR1 MNHEY, CDR2 SMNVEV (reference sequence). The J segment lost 5 bases and the V segment lost 5 bases, leaving 6 bases of the junction unmatched. Written as DNA, the CDR3 is TGTGCCAGCAGTCTGTTACAGGGGGCGACTGAAGCTTTCTTT. Protein sequence: CASSLLQGATEAFF.

The chain employs TRBV30 and TRBJ1-1; possibly TRBD1 for D (5 bases). This CDR3 has 13 residues. Germline CDR1 GTSNPN, CDR2 SVGIG (reference sequence). The V end lost 2 bases, the J end lost 5 bases, and 12 bases lay between the germline ends. The CDR3 loop reads CAWSYLGGTEAFF. Written as DNA, the CDR3 is TGTGCCTGGAGTTATTTGGGGGGAACTGAAGCTTTCTTT.

The chain couples TRBV7-9 to TRBJ2-1; a possible D gene is TRBD1 (6 bases). The CDR3 is made up of 15 amino acids. The V gene lost 2 bases and the J gene lost 7 bases, with 15 bases spanning the gap. Looked up from germline, CDR1 is SEHNR and CDR2 is FQNEAQ (reference sequence). The CDR3 loop is CASSLTGPRGNEQFF. In DNA form, the CDR3 reads TGTGCCAGCAGCTTAACGGGACCCAGGGGTAATGAGCAGTTCTTC.

This clone was seen a few times. The chain combines TRBV25-1 with TRBJ2-7, with 8 bases that match TRBD1. The germline gives CDR1 MGHDK, CDR2 SYGVNS. The V gene end was trimmed by 6 bases and the J gene end by 0 bases; junction bases not matched to a gene: 7. This CDR3 spans 15 amino acids. As DNA, the CDR3 is TGTGCCAGCAGCCAACCGGGACAGGCCTCCTACGAGCAGTACTTC. It specifies CASSQPGQASYEQYF.

The table lists this clone with many counts. CDR3 nucleotides: TGTGCCAGCAGCTCCTTGCTAGGCACCGGGGAGCTGTTTTTT. Translation gives CASSSLLGTGELFF. The rearrangement joins TRBV7-9 to TRBJ2-2, with D unresolved. This CDR3 comprises 14 residues. V gave up 4 bases and J gave up 4 bases, with 10 bases separating them. Per the germline V gene, CDR1 is SEHNR and CDR2 is FQNEAQ (reference sequence).

The V and J genes are TRBV29-1 and TRBJ2-5, with 7 bases that match TRBD1. The V and J ends lost 2 bases and 5 bases, in that order; junction bases with no gene match: 8. Germline-derived CDR1 and CDR2 are SQVTM and ANQGSEA. The CDR3 length is 14 residues. CDR3 protein: CSVEPTGRMETQYF. The DNA for the CDR3 is TGCAGCGTTGAACCGACAGGGCGGATGGAGACCCAGTACTTC.

This clone was seen just once. The genes are TRBV28 and TRBJ2-5, with D perhaps TRBD1 (5 bases). Germline lookup yields CDR1 MDHEN and CDR2 SYDVKM. The CDR3 contains 16 residues. V was pared by 3 bases and J by 2 bases, with 16 bases between. The CDR3 loop is CASSFPRAQVQETQYF. CDR3 DNA sequence: TGTGCCAGCAGTTTCCCCAGGGCCCAGGTACAAGAGACCCAGTACTTC.

This sequence joins TRBV29-1 and TRBJ1-2, with D possibly being TRBD1 (5 bases). V was trimmed by 6 bases and J by 5 bases, leaving 16 bases between them. The CDR3 totals 13 residues. The V gene's germline CDR1 is SQVTM and CDR2 ANQGSEA. Here the CDR3 DNA reads TGCAGCGTGACTGACAGAAACGAGTATGGCTACACCTTC. It encodes CSVTDRNEYGYTF.

The chain uses TRBV15 and TRBJ2-7, with no clear D. CDR1 and CDR2 from the germline V gene are LNHNV and YYDKDF (reference sequence). V was clipped by 3 bases and J by 2 bases, with 20 bases between them. The CDR3 length is 17 residues. Here the CDR3 DNA reads TGTGCCACCAGCAGTCCCCTCCCGGCCCCGAGGCCCTACGAGCAGTACTTC. Translating gives CATSSPLPAPRPYEQYF. The complete variable domain, with remaining parts taken from reference TRBV15 and TRBJ2-7, reads DAMVIQNPRYQVTQFGKPVTLSCSQTLNHNVMYWYQQKSSQAPKLLFHYYDKDFNNEADTPDNFQSRRPNTSFCFLDIRSPGLGDTAMYLCATSSPLPAPRPYEQYFGPGTRLTVT.

CDR3 in amino acids: CAIGEVRNTEAFF. CDR3 coding DNA: TGTGCCATCGGGGAGGTCAGGAACACTGAAGCTTTCTTT. The chain recombines TRBV10-3 with TRBJ1-1; D ambiguous. There are 13 residues in the CDR3. The V gene lost 8 bases and the J gene lost 1 base, with 11 bases spanning the gap. Germline V gene lookup returns CDR1 ENHRY and CDR2 SYGVKD.

The chain joins TRBV10-2 to TRBJ1-2; maybe TRBD1 (6 bases). Per germline, CDR1 WSHSY and CDR2 SAAADI. The V gene lost 2 bases and the J gene lost 5 bases, with 15 bases spanning the gap. The CDR3 totals 15 residues. CDR3 sequence reads: CASSELTGKGYGYTF. The CDR3 DNA follows: TGCGCCAGCAGTGAGCTCACAGGGAAAGGGTATGGCTACACCTTC.

The rearrangement uses TRBV9 and TRBJ1-1; D call uncertain. V was pared by 0 bases and J by 0 bases, with 9 bases between. CDR3 size: 15 residues. Germline lookup yields CDR1 SGDLS and CDR2 YYNGEE. The CDR3 loop is CASSVEEGMNTEAFF. In DNA form, the CDR3 reads TGTGCCAGCAGCGTAGAGGAGGGCATGAACACTGAAGCTTTCTTT.

The CDR3 nucleotides read TGTGCCAGCAACTGGGAGGTTGGTGGTGTAAACGAGCAGTACTTC. Protein product: CASNWEVGGVNEQYF. The rearrangement links TRBV14 to TRBJ2-7; tentative D call: TRBD2 (6 bases). The germline V gene encodes CDR1 SGHDN and CDR2 FVKESK. This CDR3 contains 15 residues. The V end was cut by 7 bases, the J end by 5 bases, with 21 bases between.

The V and J genes are TRBV6-1 and TRBJ2-7; D uncertain. The V and J ends lost 7 bases and 6 bases respectively, with 13 bases between them. The CDR3 has 12 residues. Germline V gene data show CDR1 as MNHNS and CDR2 as SASEGT. The CDR3 coding sequence is TGTGCCAGCACCCGTTGGGCTGGCGAGCAGTACTTC. It translates to CASTRWAGEQYF.

This clone was recorded a few times. This chain joins TRBV19 and TRBJ2-5, with D tentatively TRBD2 (5 bases). The CDR3 is 14 amino acids. Deletions cut 5 bases from V and 1 base from J, with 11 bases between. Germline CDR1 LNHDA, CDR2 SQIVND (reference sequence). The CDR3 nucleotides read TGTGCCAGTAGTCTAAGACTATTCCAAGAGACCCAGTACTTC. Residues: CASSLRLFQETQYF.

The V call is TRBV6-5, the J call TRBJ1-1; no firm D call. The CDR3 contains 14 residues. Germline CDR1 reads MNHEY; CDR2 reads SVGAGI. Deletions cut 6 bases from V and 1 base from J, with 12 bases between. The CDR3 region is CASRGASKNTEAFF. DNA for the CDR3: TGTGCCAGCAGGGGAGCCAGTAAGAACACTGAAGCTTTCTTT.

The chain uses TRBV7-7 and TRBJ2-2; a possible D gene is TRBD2 (5 bases). Germline values: CDR1 SSHAT, CDR2 FNYEAQ (reference sequence). This CDR3 is built from 15 residues. V lost 1 base and J lost 4, with 10 bases in between. The CDR3 loop reads CASSLVAGSTGELFF. CDR3 nucleotides: TGTGCCAGCAGCTTAGTGGCTGGGAGCACCGGGGAGCTGTTTTTT.

The V gene is TRBV2, the J gene TRBJ2-7; D not resolved. The V and J ends lost 3 bases and 0 bases respectively, with 9 bases between them. The CDR3 is 14 amino acids. Germline V gene data show CDR1 as SNHLY and CDR2 as FYNNEI. CDR3 residues: CASSEGSLSYEQYF. The CDR3 DNA is TGTGCCAGCAGTGAGGGCAGCCTCTCCTACGAGCAGTACTTC.

The CDR3 sequence is CASSSRGQGDFYEQYF. In nucleotides, the CDR3 is TGTGCCAGCTCCTCGAGGGGACAGGGGGATTTCTACGAGCAGTACTTC. The gene calls are TRBV18 and TRBJ2-7; 11 bases line up with TRBD1. CDR3 length equals 16 residues. Germline lookup yields CDR1 KGHSH and CDR2 LQKENI. The ends lost 6 bases at V and 3 bases at J; junction bases unmatched: 10.